This section outlines one T cell receptor beta chain sequence together with its context. These data come from a study of OX40 agonist ivuxolimab in advanced cancers. Clones were read by immunoSEQ multiplex PCR, and TCRdb kept only the in-frame ones, dropping some. The sample consists of 30,000 to 40,000 clones, over 80% of them appearing once. Germline lookup yields CDR1 LGHNT and CDR2 FRNRAP. Trimming cost V 6 bases and J 4 bases; bases outside gene matches: 3. The CDR3 loop spans 13 amino acids. Here the sequenced sample was CD4+ or CD8+ T cells sorted from blood, taken in a trial of the OX40 agonist ivuxolimab. This chain connects TRBV12-5 to TRBJ2-5, with TRBD1 identical over 9 bases. The origin of this receptor is an adult with an advanced solid tumor such as melanoma, head and neck, liver or kidney cancer. The CDR3 nucleotides are TGTGCTAGTGGCCCGGACAGGGGAGAGACCCAGTACTTC. Its translation: CASGPDRGETQYF.